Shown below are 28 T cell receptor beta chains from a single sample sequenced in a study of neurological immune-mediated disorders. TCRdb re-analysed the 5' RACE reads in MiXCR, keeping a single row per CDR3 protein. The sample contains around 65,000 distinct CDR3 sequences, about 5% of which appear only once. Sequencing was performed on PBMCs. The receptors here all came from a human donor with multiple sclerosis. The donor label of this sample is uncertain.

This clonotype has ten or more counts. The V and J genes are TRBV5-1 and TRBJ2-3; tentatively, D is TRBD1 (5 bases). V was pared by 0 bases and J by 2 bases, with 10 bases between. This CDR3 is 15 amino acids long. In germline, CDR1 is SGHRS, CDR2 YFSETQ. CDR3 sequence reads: CASSLGAGHTDTQYF. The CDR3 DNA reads TGCGCCAGCAGCTTGGGGGCAGGGCACACAGATACGCAGTATTTT.

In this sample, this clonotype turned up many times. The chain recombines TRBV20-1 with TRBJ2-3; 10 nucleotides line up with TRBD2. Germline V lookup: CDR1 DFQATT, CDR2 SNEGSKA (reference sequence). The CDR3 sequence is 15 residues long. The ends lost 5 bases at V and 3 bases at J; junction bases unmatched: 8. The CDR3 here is CSAGPSGGPTDTQYF. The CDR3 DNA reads TGCAGTGCTGGACCTAGCGGGGGACCAACAGATACGCAGTATTTT.

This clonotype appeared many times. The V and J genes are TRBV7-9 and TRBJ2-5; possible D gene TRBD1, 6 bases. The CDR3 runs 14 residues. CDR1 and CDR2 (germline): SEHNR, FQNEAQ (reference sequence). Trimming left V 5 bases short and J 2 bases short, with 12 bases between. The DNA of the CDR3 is TGTGCCAGCAGCGGGGACACGAGACAAGAGACCCAGTACTTC. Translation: CASSGDTRQETQYF.

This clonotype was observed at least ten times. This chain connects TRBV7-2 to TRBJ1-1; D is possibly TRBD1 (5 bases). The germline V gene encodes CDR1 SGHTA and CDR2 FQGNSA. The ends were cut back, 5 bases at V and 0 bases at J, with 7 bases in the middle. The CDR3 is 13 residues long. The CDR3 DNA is TGTGCCAGCAGCCCCAGGGTGAACACTGAAGCTTTCTTT. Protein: CASSPRVNTEAFF.

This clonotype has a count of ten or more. The CDR3 DNA is TGCGCCAGCAGCGATCCTGGAAACACCATATATTTT. Translated: CASSDPGNTIYF. The chain combines TRBV5-1 with TRBJ1-3; D gene unclear. Germline V gives CDR1 SGHRS, CDR2 YFSETQ. The ends were cut back, 4 bases at V and 2 bases at J, with 4 bases in the middle. The CDR3 totals 12 residues.

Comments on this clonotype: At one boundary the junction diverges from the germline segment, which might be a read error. CDR3 bases: TGCGCCAACAGCCAAGATATCGGGACAGGATACTATGGCTACACCTTC. It encodes CANSQDIGTGYYGYTF. The chain recombines TRBV4-1 with TRBJ1-2, with 8 bases lining up with TRBD1. Germline lookup yields CDR1 MGHRA and CDR2 YSYEKL. The CDR3 has 16 amino acids.

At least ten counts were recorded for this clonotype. CDR3 in amino acids: CASSYRGLAGAYNEQFF. The CDR3 DNA follows: TGTGCCAGCAGCTACCGAGGACTAGCGGGGGCCTACAATGAGCAGTTCTTC. V and J are TRBV5-5 and TRBJ2-1; 13 positions agree with TRBD2. This CDR3 comprises 17 residues. Per germline, CDR1 SGHKS and CDR2 YYEKEE (reference sequence). V was pared by 3 bases and J by 2 bases, with 5 bases of the junction left unmatched.

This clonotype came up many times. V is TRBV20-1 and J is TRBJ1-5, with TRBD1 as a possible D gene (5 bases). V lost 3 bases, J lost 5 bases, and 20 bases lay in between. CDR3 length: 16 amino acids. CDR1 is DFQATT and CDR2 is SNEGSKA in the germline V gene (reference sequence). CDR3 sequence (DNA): TGCAGTGCTAGCGCGACGGACACCTATTGGGATCAGCCCCAGCATTTT. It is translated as CSASATDTYWDQPQHF.

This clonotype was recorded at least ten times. The CDR3 DNA is TGCAGTGCGAGACAGGGGCGAGATGCCTACAATGAGCAGTTCTTC. It is translated as CSARQGRDAYNEQFF. The V gene is TRBV20-1, the J gene TRBJ2-1, with 8 bases matching TRBD1. Trimming cost V 6 bases and J 2 bases; bases outside gene matches: 9. The CDR3 consists of 15 residues. Germline lookup yields CDR1 DFQATT and CDR2 SNEGSKA (reference sequence).

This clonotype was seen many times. CDR3 in amino acids: CASSYTTGNTEAFF. The CDR3 bases are TGCGCCAGCAGCTATACGACAGGGAACACTGAAGCTTTCTTT. V and J are TRBV4-1 and TRBJ1-1; perhaps TRBD1 as D (6 bases). Per the germline V gene, CDR1 is MGHRA and CDR2 is YSYEKL. The V end was cut by 5 bases, the J end by 1 base, with 11 bases between. This CDR3 is built from 14 residues.

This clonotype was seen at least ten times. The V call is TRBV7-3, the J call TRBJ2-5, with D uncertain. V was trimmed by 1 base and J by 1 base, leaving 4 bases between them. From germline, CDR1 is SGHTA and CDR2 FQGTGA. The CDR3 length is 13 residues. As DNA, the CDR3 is TGTGCCAGCAGCTTAATTGCCCAAGAGACCCAGTACTTC. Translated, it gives CASSLIAQETQYF.

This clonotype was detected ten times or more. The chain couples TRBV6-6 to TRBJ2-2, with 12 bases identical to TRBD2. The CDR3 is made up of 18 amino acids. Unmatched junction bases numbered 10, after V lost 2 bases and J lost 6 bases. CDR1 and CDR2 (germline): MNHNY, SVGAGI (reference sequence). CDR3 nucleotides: TGTGCCAGCAGTTACGAGCCTACTAGCGGGGGGATCGCCGGGGAGCTGTTTTTT. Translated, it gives CASSYEPTSGGIAGELFF.

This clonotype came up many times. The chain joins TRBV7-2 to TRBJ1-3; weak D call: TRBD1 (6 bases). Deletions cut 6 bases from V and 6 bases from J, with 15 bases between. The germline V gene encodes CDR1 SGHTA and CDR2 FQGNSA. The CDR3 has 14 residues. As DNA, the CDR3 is TGTGCCAGCAGTCTACAGGGATATGAAAACACCATATATTTT. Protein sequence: CASSLQGYENTIYF.

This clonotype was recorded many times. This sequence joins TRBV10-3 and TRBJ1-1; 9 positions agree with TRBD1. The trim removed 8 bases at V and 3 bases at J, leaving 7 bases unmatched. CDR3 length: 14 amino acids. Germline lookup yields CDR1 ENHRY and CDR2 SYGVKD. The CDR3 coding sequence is TGTGCCATCGGAGACAGGGGGTACCACACTGAAGCTTTCTTT. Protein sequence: CAIGDRGYHTEAFF.

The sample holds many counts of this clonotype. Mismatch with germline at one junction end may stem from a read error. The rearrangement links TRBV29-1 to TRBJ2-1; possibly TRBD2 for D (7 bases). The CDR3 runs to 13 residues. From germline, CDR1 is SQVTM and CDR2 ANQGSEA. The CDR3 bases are TGCAGCGGTGAAGGGGGGGGAGGAAATGAGCAGTTCTTC. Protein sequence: CSGEGGGGNEQFF.

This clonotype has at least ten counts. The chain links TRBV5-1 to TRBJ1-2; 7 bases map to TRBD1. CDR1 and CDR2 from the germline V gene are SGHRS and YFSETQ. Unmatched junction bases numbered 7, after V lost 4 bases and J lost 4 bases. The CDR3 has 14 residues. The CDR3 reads CASSPGDSVYGYTF. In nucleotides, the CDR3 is TGCGCCAGCAGCCCCGGGGACAGTGTCTATGGCTACACCTTC.

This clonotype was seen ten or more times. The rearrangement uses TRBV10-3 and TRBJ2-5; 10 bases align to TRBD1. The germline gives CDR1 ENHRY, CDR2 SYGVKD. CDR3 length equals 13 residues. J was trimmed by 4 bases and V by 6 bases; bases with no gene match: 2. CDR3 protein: CAIRTGGVETQYF. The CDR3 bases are TGTGCCATCAGGACAGGGGGCGTAGAGACCCAGTACTTC.

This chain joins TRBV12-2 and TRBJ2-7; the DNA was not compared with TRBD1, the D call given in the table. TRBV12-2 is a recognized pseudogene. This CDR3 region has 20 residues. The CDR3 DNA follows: TGTGCAAGTCGCTTAGCTGGCGAACAGGGATTCCCCCTCTACCGGCTCGAGCAGTACTTC. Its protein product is CASRLAGEQGFPLYRLEQYF.

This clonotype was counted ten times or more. The CDR3 sequence is CASSFPSGAWETQYF. Written as DNA, the CDR3 is TGTGCCAGCAGCTTTCCTAGCGGGGCTTGGGAGACCCAGTACTTC. The chain has TRBV11-2 and TRBJ2-5, with 9 bases aligning to TRBD2. Germline V lookup: CDR1 SGHAT, CDR2 FQNNGV. The J segment lost 5 bases and the V segment lost 3 bases, leaving 7 bases of the junction unmatched. This CDR3 spans 15 amino acids.

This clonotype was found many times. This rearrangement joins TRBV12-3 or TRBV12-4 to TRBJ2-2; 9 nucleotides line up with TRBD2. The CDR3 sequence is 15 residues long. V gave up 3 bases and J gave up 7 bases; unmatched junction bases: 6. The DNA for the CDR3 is TGTGCCAGCAGTTTGGTAGCGGGGGCGGGCGGGGAGCTGTTTTTT. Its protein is CASSLVAGAGGELFF.

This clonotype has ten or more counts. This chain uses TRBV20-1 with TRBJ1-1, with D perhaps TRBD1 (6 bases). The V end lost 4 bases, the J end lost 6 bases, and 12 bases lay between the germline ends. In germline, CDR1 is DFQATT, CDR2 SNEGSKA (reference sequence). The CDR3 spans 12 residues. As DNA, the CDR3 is TGCAGTGCTACTTCCAGGGGCGCTGAAGCTTTCTTT. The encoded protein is CSATSRGAEAFF.

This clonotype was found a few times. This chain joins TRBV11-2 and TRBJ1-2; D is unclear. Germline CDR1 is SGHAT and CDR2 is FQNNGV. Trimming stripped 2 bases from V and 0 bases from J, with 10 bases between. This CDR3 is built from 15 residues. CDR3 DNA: TGTGCCAGCAGCTTAAGGGCCCGGACTAACTATGGCTACACCTTC. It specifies CASSLRARTNYGYTF.

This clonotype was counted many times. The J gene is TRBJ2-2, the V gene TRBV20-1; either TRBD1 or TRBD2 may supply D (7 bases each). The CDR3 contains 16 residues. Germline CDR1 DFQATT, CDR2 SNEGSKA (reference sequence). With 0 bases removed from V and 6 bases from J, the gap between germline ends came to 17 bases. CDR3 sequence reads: CSARDWGGQGAGELFF. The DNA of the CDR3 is TGCAGTGCTAGAGATTGGGGGGGGCAGGGGGCCGGGGAGCTGTTTTTT.

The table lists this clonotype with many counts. Written as DNA, the CDR3 is TGTGCCAGCAGTTCACCGGGACTAGCGACGGACGGGGAGCTGTTTTTT. It translates to CASSSPGLATDGELFF. The V call is TRBV12-3 or TRBV12-4, the J call TRBJ2-2, with 10 nucleotides matching TRBD2. The CDR3 is 16 residues long. V shed 4 bases, J shed 7 bases, and the junction held 9 bases outside the gene matches.

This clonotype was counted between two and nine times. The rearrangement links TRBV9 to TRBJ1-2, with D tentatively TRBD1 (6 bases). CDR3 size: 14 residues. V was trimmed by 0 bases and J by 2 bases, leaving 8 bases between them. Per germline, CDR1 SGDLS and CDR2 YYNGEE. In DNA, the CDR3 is TGTGCCAGCAGCGTAGAGACAGGAAACTATGGCTACACCTTC. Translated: CASSVETGNYGYTF.

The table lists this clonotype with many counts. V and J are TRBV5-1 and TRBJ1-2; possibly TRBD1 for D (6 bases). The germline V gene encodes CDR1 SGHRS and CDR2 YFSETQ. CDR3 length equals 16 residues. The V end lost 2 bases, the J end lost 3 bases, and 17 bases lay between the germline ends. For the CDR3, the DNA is TGCGCCAGCAGCTTTATGGGGGCAGCGGGGGACTATGGCTACACCTTC. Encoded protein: CASSFMGAAGDYGYTF.

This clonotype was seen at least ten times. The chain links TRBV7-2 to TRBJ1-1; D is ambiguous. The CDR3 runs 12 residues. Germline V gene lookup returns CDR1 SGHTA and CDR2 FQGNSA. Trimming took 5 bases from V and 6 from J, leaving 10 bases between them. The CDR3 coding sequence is TGTGCCAGCAGCCGTTATATTTCTGAAGCTTTCTTT. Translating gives CASSRYISEAFF.

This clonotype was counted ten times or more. The CDR3 DNA follows: TGTGCCAGCAGCTTAGATAGGGCCGCAACGCTCCAGTCCGGCTACACCTTC. Encoded protein: CASSLDRAATLQSGYTF. The chain recombines TRBV11-2 with TRBJ1-2; D uncertain. Trimming cost V 0 bases and J 8 bases, with 22 bases left between them. Germline CDR1 SGHAT, CDR2 FQNNGV. The CDR3 covers 17 residues.